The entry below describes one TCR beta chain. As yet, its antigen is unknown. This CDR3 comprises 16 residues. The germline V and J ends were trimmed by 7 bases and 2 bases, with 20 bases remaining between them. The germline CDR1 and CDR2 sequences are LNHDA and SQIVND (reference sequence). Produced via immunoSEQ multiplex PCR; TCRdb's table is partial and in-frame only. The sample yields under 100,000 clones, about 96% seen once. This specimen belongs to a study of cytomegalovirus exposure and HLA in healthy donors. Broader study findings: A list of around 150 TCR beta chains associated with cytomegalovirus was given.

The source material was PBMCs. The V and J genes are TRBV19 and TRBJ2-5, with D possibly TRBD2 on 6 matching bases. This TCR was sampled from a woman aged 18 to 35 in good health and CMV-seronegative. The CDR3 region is CASNPNPGTRQETQYF. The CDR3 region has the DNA TGTGCCAGTAACCCTAATCCGGGGACTCGACAAGAGACCCAGTACTTC. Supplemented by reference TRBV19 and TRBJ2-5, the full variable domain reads DGGITQSPKYLFRKEGQNVTLSCEQNLNHDAMYWYRQDPGQGLRLIYYSQIVNDFQKGDIAEGYSVSREKKESFPLTVTSAQKNPTAFYLCASNPNPGTRQETQYFGPGTRLLVL.